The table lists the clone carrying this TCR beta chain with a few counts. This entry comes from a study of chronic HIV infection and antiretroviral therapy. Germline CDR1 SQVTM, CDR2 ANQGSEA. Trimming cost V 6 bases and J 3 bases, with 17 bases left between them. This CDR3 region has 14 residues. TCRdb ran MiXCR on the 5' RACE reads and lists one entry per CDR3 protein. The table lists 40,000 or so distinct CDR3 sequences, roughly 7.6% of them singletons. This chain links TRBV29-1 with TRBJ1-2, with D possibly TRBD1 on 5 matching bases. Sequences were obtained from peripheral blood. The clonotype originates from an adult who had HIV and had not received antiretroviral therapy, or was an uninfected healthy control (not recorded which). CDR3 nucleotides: TGCAGCGTCTGGACCGGGACGGACGACTATGGCTACACCTTC. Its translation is CSVWTGTDDYGYTF.